This T cell receptor beta chain was recorded in a study of blood T cells in healthy people across ages. The length of the CDR3 is 15 residues. Using a J-beta primer mix together with a sample-barcoded 5' primer, a second PCR was run for roughly 7 to 11 cycles. A minimum of 2.5 million CDR3-containing paired-end reads was obtained for each sample. TCRdb fed the 5' RACE reads into MiXCR, producing one record per CDR3 protein. The sample lists 600,000 or so distinct CDR3 sequences, approximately 30% occurring once. Of note for this clonotype: One end of the junction is discordant with germline, which a read error may explain.

Source material: blood. This TCR was sampled from an elderly woman in good health. V usage is TRBV12-3 or TRBV12-4 and J usage is TRBJ1-2, with no clear D. CDR3 DNA: TGTGCCAGCAGGACCGCAGGAGATTCTAGCTATGACTACACCTTC. It translates to CASRTAGDSSYDYTF.